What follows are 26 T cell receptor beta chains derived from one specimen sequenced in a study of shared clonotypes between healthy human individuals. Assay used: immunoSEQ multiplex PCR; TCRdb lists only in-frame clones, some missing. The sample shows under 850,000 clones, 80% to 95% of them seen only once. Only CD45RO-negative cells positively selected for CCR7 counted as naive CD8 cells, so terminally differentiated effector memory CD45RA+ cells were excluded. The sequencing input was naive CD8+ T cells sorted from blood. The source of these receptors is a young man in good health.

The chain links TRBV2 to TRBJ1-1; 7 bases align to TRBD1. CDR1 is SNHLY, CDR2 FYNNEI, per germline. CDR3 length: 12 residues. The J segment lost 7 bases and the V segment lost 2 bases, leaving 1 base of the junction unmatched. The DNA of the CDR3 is TGTGCCAGCAGTGAACGACAGGGTGAAGCTTTCTTT. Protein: CASSERQGEAFF. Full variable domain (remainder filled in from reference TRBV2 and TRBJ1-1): EPEVTQTPSHQVTQMGQEVILRCVPISNHLYFYWYRQILGQKVEFLVSFYNNEISEKSEIFDDQFSVERPDGSNFTLKIRSTKLEDSAMYFCASSERQGEAFFGQGTRLTVV.

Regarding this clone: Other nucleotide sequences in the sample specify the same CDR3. This CDR3 reads CSVEATGESYEQYF. As DNA, the CDR3 is TGCAGCGTTGAAGCCACCGGTGAGAGCTACGAGCAGTACTTC. J is TRBJ2-7 and V is TRBV29-1; D ambiguous. The length of the CDR3 is 14 residues. The germline V gene encodes CDR1 SQVTM and CDR2 ANQGSEA. Deletions cut 1 base from V and 3 bases from J, with 13 bases between.

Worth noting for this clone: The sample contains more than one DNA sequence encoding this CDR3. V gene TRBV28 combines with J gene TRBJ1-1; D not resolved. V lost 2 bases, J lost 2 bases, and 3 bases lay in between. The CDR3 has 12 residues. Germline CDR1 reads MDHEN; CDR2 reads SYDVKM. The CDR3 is CASSLGNTEAFF. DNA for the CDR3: TGTGCCAGCAGTTTAGGAAACACTGAAGCTTTCTTT.

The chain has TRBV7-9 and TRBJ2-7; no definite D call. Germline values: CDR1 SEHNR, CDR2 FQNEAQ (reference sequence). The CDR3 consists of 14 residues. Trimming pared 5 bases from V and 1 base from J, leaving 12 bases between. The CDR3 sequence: CASSPGQDSYEQYF. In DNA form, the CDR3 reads TGTGCCAGCAGCCCAGGTCAGGATTCCTACGAGCAGTACTTC. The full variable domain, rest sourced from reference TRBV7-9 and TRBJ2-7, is DTGVSQNPRHKITKRGQNVTFRCDPISEHNRLYWYRQTLGQGPEFLTYFQNEAQLEKSRLLSDRFSAERPKGSFSTLEIQRTEQGDSAMYLCASSPGQDSYEQYFGPGTRLTVT.

The CDR3 DNA sequence: TGCAGCGAGGTGGACTCGAACACTGAAGCTTTCTTT. It translates to CSEVDSNTEAFF. The chain carries TRBV29-1 and TRBJ1-1; D gene uncertain. The CDR3 is 12 amino acids. V gave up 7 bases and J gave up 1 base, with 10 bases separating them. Germline values: CDR1 SQVTM, CDR2 ANQGSEA. Looking up the rest from reference TRBV29-1 and TRBJ1-1 gives the full variable domain: SAVISQKPSRDICQRGTSLTIQCQVDSQVTMMFWYRQQPGQSLTLIATANQGSEATYESGFVIDKFPISRPNLTFSTLTVSNMSPEDSSIYLCSEVDSNTEAFFGQGTRLTVV.

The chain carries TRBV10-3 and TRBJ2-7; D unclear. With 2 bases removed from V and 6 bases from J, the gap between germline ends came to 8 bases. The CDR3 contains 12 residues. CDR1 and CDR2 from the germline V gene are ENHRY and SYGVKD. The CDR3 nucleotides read TGTGCCATCAGTGAGGACTCTGCCGAGCAGTACTTC. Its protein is CAISEDSAEQYF.

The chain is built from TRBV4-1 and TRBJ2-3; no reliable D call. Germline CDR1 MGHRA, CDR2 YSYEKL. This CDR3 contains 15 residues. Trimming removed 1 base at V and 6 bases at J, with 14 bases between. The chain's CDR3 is CASSQAVWAGDTQYF. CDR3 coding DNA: TGCGCCAGCAGCCAAGCGGTGTGGGCCGGGGATACGCAGTATTTT.

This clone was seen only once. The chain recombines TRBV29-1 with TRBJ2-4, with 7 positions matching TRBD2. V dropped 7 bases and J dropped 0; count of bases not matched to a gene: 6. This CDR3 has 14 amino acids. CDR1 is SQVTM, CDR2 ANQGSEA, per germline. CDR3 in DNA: TGCAGCGCTGCTAGCGGACTAGCCAAAAACATTCAGTACTTC. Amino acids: CSAASGLAKNIQYF.

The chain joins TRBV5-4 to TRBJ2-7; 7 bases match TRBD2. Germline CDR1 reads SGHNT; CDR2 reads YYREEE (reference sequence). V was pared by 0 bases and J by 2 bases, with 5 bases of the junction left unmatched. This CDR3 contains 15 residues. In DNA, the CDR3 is TGTGCCAGCAGCTTGGACGGACTAGTAGCCTACGAGCAGTACTTC. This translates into CASSLDGLVAYEQYF.

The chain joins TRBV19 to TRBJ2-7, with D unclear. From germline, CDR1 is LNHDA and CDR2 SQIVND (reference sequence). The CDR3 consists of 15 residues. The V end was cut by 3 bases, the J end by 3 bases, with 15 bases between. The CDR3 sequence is CASSIKEDGFYEQYF. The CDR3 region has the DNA TGTGCCAGTAGTATTAAAGAGGACGGATTCTACGAGCAGTACTTC.

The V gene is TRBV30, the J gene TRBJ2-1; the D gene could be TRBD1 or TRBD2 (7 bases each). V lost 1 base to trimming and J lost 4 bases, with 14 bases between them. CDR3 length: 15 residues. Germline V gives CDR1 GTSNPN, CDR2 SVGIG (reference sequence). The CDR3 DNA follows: TGTGCCTGGAGTGGCCAGGGGGGGGTATACAATGAGCAGTTCTTC. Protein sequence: CAWSGQGGVYNEQFF.

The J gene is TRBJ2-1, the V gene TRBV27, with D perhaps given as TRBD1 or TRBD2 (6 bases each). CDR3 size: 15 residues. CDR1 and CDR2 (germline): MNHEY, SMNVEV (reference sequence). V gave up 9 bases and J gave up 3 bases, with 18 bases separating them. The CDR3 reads CASHGGGVRYNEQFF. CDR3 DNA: TGTGCCAGTCACGGGGGCGGGGTTCGCTACAATGAGCAGTTCTTC.

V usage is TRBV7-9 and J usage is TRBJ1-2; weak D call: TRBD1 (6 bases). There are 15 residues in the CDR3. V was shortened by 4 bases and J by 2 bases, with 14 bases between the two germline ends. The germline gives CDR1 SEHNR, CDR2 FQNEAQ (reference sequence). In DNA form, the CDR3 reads TGTGCCAGCAGCTCAGCTGGTCAGGGGAACTATGGCTACACCTTC. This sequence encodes CASSSAGQGNYGYTF.

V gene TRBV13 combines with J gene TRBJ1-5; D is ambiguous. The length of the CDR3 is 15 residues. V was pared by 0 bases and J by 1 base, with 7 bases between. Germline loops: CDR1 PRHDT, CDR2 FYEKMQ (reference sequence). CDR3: CASSLGHTSNQPQHF. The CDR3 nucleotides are TGTGCCAGCAGCTTAGGTCACACGAGCAATCAGCCCCAGCATTTT.

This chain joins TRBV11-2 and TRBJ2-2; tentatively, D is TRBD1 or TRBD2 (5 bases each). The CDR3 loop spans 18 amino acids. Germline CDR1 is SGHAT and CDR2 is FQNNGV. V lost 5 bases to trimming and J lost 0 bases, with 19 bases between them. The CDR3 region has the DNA TGTGCCAGCAGCCCAGGCTTGGGGACCACCGCGAACACCGGGGAGCTGTTTTTT. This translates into CASSPGLGTTANTGELFF.

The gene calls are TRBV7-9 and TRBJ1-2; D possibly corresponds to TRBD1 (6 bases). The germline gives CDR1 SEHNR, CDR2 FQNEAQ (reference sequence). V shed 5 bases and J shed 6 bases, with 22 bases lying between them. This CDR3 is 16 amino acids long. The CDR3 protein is CASSHRTGNQSNGYTF. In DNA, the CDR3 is TGTGCCAGCAGCCATCGAACAGGGAATCAGAGTAATGGCTACACCTTC.

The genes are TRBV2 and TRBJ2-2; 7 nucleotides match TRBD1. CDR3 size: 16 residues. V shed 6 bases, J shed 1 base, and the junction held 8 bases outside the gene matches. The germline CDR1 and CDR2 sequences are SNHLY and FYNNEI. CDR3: CASSGGRTGNTGELFF. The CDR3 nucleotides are TGTGCCAGCAGCGGCGGCCGGACAGGGAACACCGGGGAGCTGTTTTTT.

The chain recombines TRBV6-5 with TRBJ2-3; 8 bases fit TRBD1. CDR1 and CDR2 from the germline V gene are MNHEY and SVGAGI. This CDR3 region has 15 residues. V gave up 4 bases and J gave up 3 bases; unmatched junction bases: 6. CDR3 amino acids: CASSSETGVTDTQYF. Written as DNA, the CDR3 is TGTGCCAGCAGTTCGGAGACAGGGGTGACAGATACGCAGTATTTT.

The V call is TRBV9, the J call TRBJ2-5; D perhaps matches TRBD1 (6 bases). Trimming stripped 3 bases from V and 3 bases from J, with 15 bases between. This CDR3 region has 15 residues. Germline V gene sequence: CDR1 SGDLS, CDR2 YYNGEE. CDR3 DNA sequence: TGTGCCAGCAGCGCCTGGGCAGGGGTAAAAGAGACCCAGTACTTC. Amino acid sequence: CASSAWAGVKETQYF.

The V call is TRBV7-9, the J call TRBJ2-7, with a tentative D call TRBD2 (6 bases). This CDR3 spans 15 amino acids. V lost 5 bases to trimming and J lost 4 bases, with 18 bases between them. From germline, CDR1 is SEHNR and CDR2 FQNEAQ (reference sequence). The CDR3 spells CASSPRGSGVYEQYF. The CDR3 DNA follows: TGTGCCAGCAGCCCCAGAGGTAGCGGAGTGTACGAGCAGTACTTC.

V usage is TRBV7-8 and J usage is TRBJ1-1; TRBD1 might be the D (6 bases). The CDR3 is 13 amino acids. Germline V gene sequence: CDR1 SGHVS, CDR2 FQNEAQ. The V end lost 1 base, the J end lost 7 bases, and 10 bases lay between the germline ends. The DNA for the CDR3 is TGTGCCAGCAGCTTAGGGGACAAGCTTGAAGCTTTCTTT. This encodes CASSLGDKLEAFF.

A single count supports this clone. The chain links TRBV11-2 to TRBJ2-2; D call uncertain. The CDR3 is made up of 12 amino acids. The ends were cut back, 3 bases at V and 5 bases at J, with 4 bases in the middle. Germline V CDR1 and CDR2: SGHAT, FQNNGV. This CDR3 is CASSFRTGELFF. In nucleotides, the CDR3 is TGTGCCAGCAGCTTCCGAACCGGGGAGCTGTTTTTT.

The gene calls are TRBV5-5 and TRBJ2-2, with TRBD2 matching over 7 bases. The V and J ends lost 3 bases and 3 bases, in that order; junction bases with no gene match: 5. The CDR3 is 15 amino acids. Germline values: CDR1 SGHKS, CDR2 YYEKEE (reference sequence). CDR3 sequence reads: CASSSGTMDTGELFF. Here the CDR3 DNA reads TGTGCCAGCAGCTCCGGGACTATGGACACCGGGGAGCTGTTTTTT.

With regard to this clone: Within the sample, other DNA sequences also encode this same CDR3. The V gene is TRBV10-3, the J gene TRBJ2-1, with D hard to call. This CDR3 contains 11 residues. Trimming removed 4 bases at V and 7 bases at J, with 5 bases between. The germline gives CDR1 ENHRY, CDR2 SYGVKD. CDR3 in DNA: TGTGCCATCAGTGTTGGGAATGAGCAGTTCTTC. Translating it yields CAISVGNEQFF.

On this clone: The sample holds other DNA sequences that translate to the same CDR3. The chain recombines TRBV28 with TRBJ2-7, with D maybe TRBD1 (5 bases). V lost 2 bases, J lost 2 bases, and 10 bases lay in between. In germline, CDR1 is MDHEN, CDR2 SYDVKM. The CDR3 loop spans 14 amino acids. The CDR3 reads CASSLGADPYEQYF. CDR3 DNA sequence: TGTGCCAGCAGTTTAGGGGCAGATCCCTACGAGCAGTACTTC.

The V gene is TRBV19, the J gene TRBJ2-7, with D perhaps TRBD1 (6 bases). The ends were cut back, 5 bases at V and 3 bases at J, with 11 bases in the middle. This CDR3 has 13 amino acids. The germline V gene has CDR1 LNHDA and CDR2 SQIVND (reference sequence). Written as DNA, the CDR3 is TGTGCCAGTAGTTCCGGGACAAACTACGAGCAGTACTTC. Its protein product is CASSSGTNYEQYF.